The rows below give T cell receptor beta chains drawn from one sample of a study of persistence of HIV-infected CD4 T cells. These receptors have no known antigen. Clones were read by immunoSEQ multiplex PCR, and TCRdb kept only the in-frame ones, dropping some. The table records about 40,000 clones, approximately 80% of them present only once. Here the sequenced sample was CD4+ T cells sorted from PBMCs after roughly 18-hour stimulation, taken from a patient who received antiretroviral therapy. The receptors were sampled from an adult man with HIV who was CMV-seropositive. Both conserved end residues are part of each CDR3. A D gene is named only where the DNA matches it firmly. A clone size is listed for some rows: how often the clone was seen (once, few, many), or a class if it is expanded.

J,D,V,size,CDR3,DNA
TRBJ1-1,TRBD1,TRBV30,few,CAFWTGNTEAFF,TGTGCCTTTTGGACAGGGAACACTGAAGCTTTCTTT
TRBJ1-2,NA,TRBV12-3/TRBV12-4,NA,CASSLYLGAGYTF,TGTGCCAGCAGTTTATATCTGGGGGCTGGCTACACCTTC
TRBJ1-6,NA,TRBV30,NA,CAWSVQIFQKPLHF,TGTGCCTGGAGTGTACAGATTTTCCAAAAACCCCTCCACTTT
TRBJ2-7,NA,TRBV27,once,CASSLKGYQAYEQYF,TGTGCCAGCAGTTTAAAAGGGTATCAAGCCTACGAGCAGTACTTC
TRBJ1-1,NA,TRBV4-2,NA,CASSQVGTYDEAFF,TGTGCCAGCAGCCAAGTGGGGACGTACGATGAAGCTTTCTTT
TRBJ2-1,TRBD1,TRBV7-3,NA,CASSFTGTGVHNEQFF,TGTGCCAGCAGCTTTACCGGGACAGGGGTCCACAATGAGCAGTTCTTC
TRBJ2-3,TRBD2,TRBV4-2,once,CASSQGTSADTQYF,TGTGCCAGCAGCCAAGGGACTAGCGCAGATACGCAGTATTTT
TRBJ2-7,NA,TRBV19,NA,CASSIGRVGYEQYF,TGTGCCAGTAGTATCGGCAGGGTGGGCTACGAGCAGTACTTC
TRBJ2-7,TRBD1,TRBV4-1,NA,CASSQEPAGGQGTSYEQYF,TGCGCCAGCAGCCAAGAACCCGCCGGGGGACAGGGGACCTCCTACGAGCAGTACTTC
TRBJ2-3,TRBD2,TRBV30,NA,CAWTRLAGVVGTDTQYF,TGTGCCTGGACCCGACTAGCGGGAGTTGTTGGCACAGATACGCAGTATTTT
TRBJ2-5,TRBD1,TRBV6-5,NA,CASTRMTGGIETQYF,TGTGCCAGTACTCGGATGACAGGGGGAATTGAGACCCAGTACTTC
TRBJ2-3,NA,TRBV21-1,NA,CASSRGGGCTDTQYF,TGTGCCAGCAGCAGAGGCGGGGGGTGCACAGATACGCAGTATTTT
TRBJ2-7,NA,TRBV28,NA,CASMTGGSYEQYF,TGTGCCAGCATGACAGGCGGCTCCTACGAGCAGTACTTC
TRBJ2-1,NA,TRBV7-3,NA,CASSLMEGSYNEQFF,TGTGCCAGCAGCTTAATGGAAGGCTCTTACAATGAGCAGTTCTTC
TRBJ1-2,NA,TRBV19,NA,CASSMLETGWNLYGYTF,TGTGCCAGTAGTATGTTGGAGACAGGTTGGAATCTATATGGCTACACCTTC
TRBJ2-7,TRBD2,TRBV7-2,NA,CASSLASGGAYEQYF,TGTGCCAGCAGCTTAGCTAGCGGGGGGGCCTACGAGCAGTACTTC
TRBJ2-2,NA,TRBV14,medium-sized,CASSQVRRGELFF,TGTGCCAGCAGCCAAGTCAGGCGCGGGGAGCTGTTTTTT
TRBJ2-1,NA,TRBV27,NA,CASSEQEGDEQFF,TGTGCCAGCAGCGAACAGGAAGGTGATGAGCAGTTCTTC
TRBJ2-7,NA,TRBV18,NA,CASSTSTGYLGYF,TGTGCCAGCTCAACCTCGACAGGATACTTGGGGTACTTC
TRBJ2-5,TRBD1,TRBV5-1,NA,CASSLAMDRGETQYF,TGCGCCAGCAGCTTGGCCATGGACAGGGGAGAGACCCAGTACTTC
TRBJ1-5,NA,TRBV9,NA,CASSGRGGNQPQHF,TGTGCCAGCAGCGGTAGGGGTGGCAATCAGCCCCAGCATTTT
TRBJ2-7,TRBD1,TRBV28,once,CASRSGQGTYEQYF,TGTGCCAGCAGGTCGGGACAGGGGACCTACGAGCAGTACTTC
TRBJ2-2,NA,TRBV6-6,few,CASSYSTSGELFF,TGTGCCAGCAGTTACTCCACGTCCGGGGAGCTGTTTTTT
TRBJ2-7,NA,TRBV6-5,NA,CASRGDSYEQYF,TGTGCCAGCAGGGGGGACTCCTACGAGCAGTACTTC
TRBJ1-1,NA,TRBV15,NA,CATSRERAVNTEAFF,TGTGCCACCAGCAGGGAGCGGGCAGTGAACACTGAAGCTTTCTTT
TRBJ2-2,TRBD1,TRBV7-8,NA,CASSRTGVGTGELFF,TGTGCCAGCAGCAGGACAGGGGTCGGGACCGGGGAGCTGTTTTTT
TRBJ1-1,TRBD1,TRBV3-1/TRBV3-2,NA,CASSLGQGRRAFF,TGTGCCAGCAGCCTTGGACAGGGAAGAAGAGCTTTCTTT
TRBJ2-5,TRBD2,TRBV10-3,NA,CAISELAGEETQYF,TGTGCCATCAGTGAGCTAGCGGGGGAAGAGACCCAGTACTTC
TRBJ2-3,TRBD1,TRBV5-1,NA,CASSSGQGRDTQYF,TGCGCCAGCAGCTCCGGACAGGGTAGGGATACGCAGTATTTT
TRBJ1-1,NA,TRBV5-6,NA,CASSFVVPTANTEAFF,TGTGCCAGCAGCTTCGTAGTTCCGACGGCGAACACTGAAGCTTTCTTT
TRBJ1-1,NA,TRBV30,few,CAWTRVNTEAFF,TGTGCCTGGACCAGGGTGAACACTGAAGCTTTCTTT
TRBJ2-5,NA,TRBV19,NA,CASSIGLRETQYF,TGTGCCAGTAGTATAGGACTTCGAGAGACCCAGTACTTC
TRBJ1-2,NA,TRBV5-5,NA,CASSPPAVNYGYTF,TGTGCCAGCAGCCCCCCGGCGGTGAACTATGGCTACACCTTC
TRBJ2-7,TRBD2,TRBV10-3,NA,CAISAASGMSEGEQYF,TGTGCCATCAGTGCGGCTAGCGGGATGAGTGAGGGCGAGCAGTACTTC
TRBJ1-3,NA,TRBV18,few,CASSPAGSSGNTIYF,TGTGCCAGCTCACCGGCAGGCTCCTCTGGAAACACCATATATTTT
TRBJ2-1,TRBD2,TRBV5-1,NA,CASSPGLAGFNEQFF,TGCGCCAGCAGCCCTGGGCTAGCGGGATTCAATGAGCAGTTCTTC
TRBJ1-5,NA,TRBV6-5,NA,CASRDKSNQPQHF,TGTGCCAGTCGGGACAAAAGCAATCAGCCCCAGCATTTT
TRBJ1-3,NA,TRBV3-1/TRBV3-2,NA,CASSLSWGRVGTIYF,TGTGCCAGCAGCCTTTCCTGGGGCAGGGTTGGCACCATATATTTT
TRBJ1-6,NA,TRBV3-1/TRBV3-2,NA,CASKSSSYNSPLHF,TGTGCCAGCAAAAGTAGCTCCTATAATTCACCCCTCCACTTT
TRBJ1-5,NA,TRBV19,NA,CASSTHGQSNQPQHF,TGTGCCAGTAGTACACATGGACAGTCCAATCAGCCCCAGCATTTT
TRBJ1-6,NA,TRBV14,once,CASSSALNSPLHF,TGTGCCAGCAGCTCCGCCTTAAATTCACCCCTCCACTTT
TRBJ1-6,TRBD1,TRBV6-2/TRBV6-3,once,CASSPIQGNSPLHF,TGTGCCAGCAGCCCGATACAGGGGAATTCACCCCTCCACTTT
TRBJ2-2,NA,TRBV11-3,NA,CASSSSRGNTGELFF,TGTGCCAGCAGCTCGAGCAGGGGAAACACCGGGGAGCTGTTTTTT
TRBJ1-1,NA,TRBV5-1,NA,CASSGTRSMNTEAFF,TGCGCCAGCAGCGGTACAAGGTCTATGAACACTGAAGCTTTCTTT
TRBJ1-2,TRBD1,TRBV3-1/TRBV3-2,NA,CASSQEGPTGAYGYTF,TGTGCCAGCAGCCAAGAGGGACCTACAGGGGCCTATGGCTACACCTTC